This paragraph covers one TCR beta chain sequence. The antigen is unknown. The data derive from a study of glioma-infiltrating T cells. Using RNA template, CDR3s of TCR alpha and beta were amplified with iRepertoire arm-PCR. TCRdb fed the multiplex PCR reads into MiXCR, producing one record per CDR3 protein. Of a few hundred thousand distinct CDR3 sequences listed, 41% are singletons. Germline CDR1 SGHAT, CDR2 FQNNGV. This CDR3 region has 15 residues. Trimming took 2 bases from V and 6 from J; bases not matched to a gene: 6. Findings and caveats of the study: CDR3 overlap between tissue and blood was very small.

The receptor was isolated from a human donor with low-grade glioma or glioblastoma, undergoing nonglioma brain surgery, or in good health (not recorded which). The chain carries TRBV11-2 and TRBJ2-2; the match to TRBD1 covers 7 bases. Specimen: glioma tissue, nonneoplastic brain tissue, or PBMCs (not recorded which). The CDR3 is CASSLRGGAAGELFF. Here the CDR3 DNA reads TGTGCCAGCAGCTTAAGAGGGGGCGCCGCCGGGGAGCTGTTTTTT.